The entry that follows covers one T cell receptor (beta chain) sequence. It has no known antigen specificity. One base away there is no much larger clone; base qualities are not given. This specimen comes from a study of shared clonotypes between healthy human individuals (dated by TCRdb to the early 2020s). The study in broad terms: A couple of women and a few men aged 18 to 49 years were included in the cohort. Per donor, leukapheresis produced somewhere between about 0.85 and 9.5 billion PBMCs. To increase sequencing depth and limit assay-specific biases, different laboratories used diverse techniques to prepare libraries and sequence TCR repertoires. The study deeply sequenced blood TCR repertoires of about five healthy adults to estimate repertoire size and the extent of clonotype sharing between individuals. For each donor, CD4 naive and CD4 memory were each given three plates, CD8 naive was given two plates, and CD8 memory was given one plate.

Healthy HIV-negative adults with no recently reported acute infections or vaccinations were included as donors. Only Caucasian adults living in Nashville, Tennessee, USA were represented among the donors. CD4+ T cells were enriched by magnetic negative selection, after which naive cells were positively selected on CD45RA and the negative fraction was taken as the memory subset. Blood was obtained by leukapheresis, after which PBMCs were separated by Ficoll-Histopaque density gradient centrifugation and cryopreserved in liquid nitrogen vapor phase. Analytical flow cytometry was used to check the purity and quantity of every magnetically sorted T cell population. Genomic DNA was isolated from each sorted fraction and quantified by UV absorbance on a Nanodrop 2000c. The investigation overall reported the following: The genetic and exposure-history diversity represented was limited by the small number of donors. Clonotypes shared by all four sorted-subset donors showed higher generation probabilities than non-shared clonotypes. Sampling was limited to blood, and TCR repertoires in tissue likely differ from TCR repertoires in blood. Rarefaction of sorted-subset datasets indicated incomplete sequencing despite the large sequencing depth. When four donors were compared, the shared fraction of clonotypes was roughly 5% for naive CD4, over 3% for naive CD8, 2% to 2.5% for memory CD4, and 0.4% for memory CD8. Naive subsets generally had larger estimated clonotype richness than memory subsets did. Pairwise subsampling indicated that sequencing depth was expected to affect the degree of clonotype sharing among donors.

The germline V gene yields LGHNA for CDR1 and YSLEER for CDR2. The CDR3 starts with the cysteine, ends with the phenylalanine, and has 18 residues. Only CDR3 DNA is held: 54 bases, read in frame from base 1. V and J lose 1 base and 1 base, and a span of 18 bases separates them. Using the deep immunoSEQ assay, TCR CDR3 regions were amplified from genomic DNA by multiplex PCR. For each cell subset, the extracted genomic DNA was distributed evenly across all wells of several immunoSEQ 96-well plates, and each plate served as one replicate. Each replicate PCR for sorted subsets received 200 ng genomic DNA, equal to tens of thousands of T cell genomes. Purified libraries were measured with a Qubit 3.0 fluorometer, size-checked on a Bioanalyzer 2100, and measured again with the KAPA Library Quantification kit. Each immunoSEQ 96-well plate was sequenced on its own single-read 150-cycle Illumina NextSeq 550 flow cell. As for the authors' bioinformatics: The immunoSEQ output contained only junctional sequences without quality scores, so filtering could not match that applied to full-length reads. To assign V/J genes and CDR3, sequences were annotated against IMGT germline references using PyIR, a Python wrapper for IgBLAST v1.9. Any read was removed if the V/J assignment was weak (E-value above 1e-6), the CDR3 was missing, or the read contained stop codons, out-of-frame junctions, or ambiguous translated residues. V3J clonotypes were defined as sequences sharing the same inferred V gene, J gene, and CDR3 amino acid sequence. Percentage overlap between repertoires was calculated by dividing the number of shared unique clonotypes by the size of the smaller repertoire. Repertoire richness was assessed with RTK rarefaction, the Chao1 estimator, and Recon v2.1 estimates of unobserved clonotypes. For all TCRbeta clonotypes obtained by the gDNA method from a handful of donors, generation probabilities were computed with OLGA. TCRdb obtained this table from immuneACCESS and retained in-frame rearrangements with V and J assigned. These tables miss some clones; where compared with another copy, unresolved V genes account for less than half of the shortfall, and the remainder is unexplained. The V and J calls and the clone size are those of that table, but D and trimming were determined from the DNA. Within this sample are 330,000 or so clones, with about 74% of them counted one time only. 10% of the sample rests with the top ten.

This TCR derives from a man aged 25-40 years in good health. What was sequenced was memory CD4+ T cells sorted from blood. What the cell subset or site label conveys for this sample: CD45RA-negative fraction. The sequence is built from TRBV4-3 and TRBJ2-3, with TRBD1 perhaps the D gene, on 7 matching bases. The nucleotide sequence is given as TGCGCCAGCAGCCAAGTAGGCAGGGGGACTGTTCGCACAGATACGCAGTATTTT. Its protein product is CASSQVGRGTVRTDTQYF.